The subject of this entry is one TCR beta chain. V dropped 5 bases and J dropped 4; count of bases not matched to a gene: 4. Germline lookup yields CDR1 SGHVS and CDR2 FNYEAQ. CDR3 length: 13 residues. The data originate from a study of PD-L1 blockade in urothelial cancer. Study-level information: The median T cell count in blood samples was 140,000 to 150,000.

Synthetic spike-ins, TCR analog templates, were added into each PCR. Repertoires were generated with immunoSEQ multiplex PCR, while TCRdb's copy carries only in-frame clones and drops some. The data show tens of thousands of clones, more than 85% seen once. Each patient gave between 1 and 8 samples of peripheral blood mononuclear cells, which were collected pretreatment and during treatment. This material consisted of PBMCs, taken around atezolizumab (anti-PD-L1) treatment. This rearrangement joins TRBV7-6 to TRBJ2-7; 8 bases align to TRBD1. This clonotype originated in a man aged 60-69 years with urothelial cancer. CDR3 loop: CASSARGQYEQYF. The CDR3 DNA reads TGTGCCAGCAGCGCCAGGGGGCAGTACGAGCAGTACTTC.